This T cell receptor beta chain was sequenced during a study of blood T cell repertoires in COVID-19. Study at large: Both acute and convalescent COVID-19 samples were obtained from the United States, Italy and Spain.

Germline lookup yields CDR1 WNHNN and CDR2 SYGVQD (reference sequence). V gave up 7 bases and J gave up 8 bases, with 17 bases separating them. The CDR3 contains 13 residues. Repertoires were generated with immunoSEQ multiplex PCR, while TCRdb's copy carries only in-frame clones and drops some. The sample holds about 170,000 clones, 70% to 90% seen once. This sequence joins TRBV10-1 and TRBJ1-1; tentative D call: TRBD1 (5 bases). Sequencing used peripheral blood. The TCR comes from an elderly man with COVID-19, enrolled during active disease. CDR3 in amino acids: CASTRDRGGEAFF. CDR3 coding DNA: TGCGCCAGCACCCGGGACCGCGGAGGGGAAGCTTTCTTT.